Each of the 21 T cell receptor beta chains below was sequenced from the same sample in a study of cytomegalovirus exposure and HLA in healthy donors. The PCR contained 60 Vbeta and 13 Jbeta primers. Here immunoSEQ multiplex PCR was the method, and the copy in TCRdb shows in-frame clones only, minus some. The sample shows over 85,000 clones, approximately 69% of them seen only once. Sequenced: PBMCs. The receptors stem from a female donor in good health and CMV-seronegative.

The V and J genes are TRBV7-9 and TRBJ2-3, with TRBD2 identical over 12 bases. In germline, CDR1 is SEHNR, CDR2 FQNEAQ (reference sequence). V trimming: 3 bases; J trimming: 7 bases; junction bases outside the gene matches: 8. CDR3 size: 16 residues. CDR3 DNA: TGTGCCAGCAGCTTGCGACTAGCGGGAGAGGTGAATACGCAGTATTTT. This translates into CASSLRLAGEVNTQYF.

The chain has TRBV15 and TRBJ1-3, with D maybe TRBD1 (5 bases). V was cut by 0 bases and J by 4 bases, with 10 bases left in between. Germline V gene sequence: CDR1 LNHNV, CDR2 YYDKDF (reference sequence). The CDR3 sequence is 15 residues long. DNA of the CDR3: TGTGCCACCAGCAGAGATCGGAGACAGGGAAACACCATATATTTT. Translated, it gives CATSRDRRQGNTIYF.

The V gene is TRBV10-1, the J gene TRBJ2-1, with 8 bases lining up with TRBD2. Germline V CDR1 and CDR2: WNHNN, SYGVQD (reference sequence). This CDR3 contains 14 residues. After removal of 2 bases from V and 8 bases from J, the junction contained 5 bases not matched to a gene. This CDR3 is CASSESGRVDEQFF. In nucleotides, the CDR3 is TGCGCCAGCAGTGAGAGCGGGAGAGTGGATGAGCAGTTCTTC.

The V and J genes are TRBV9 and TRBJ1-1, with D tentatively TRBD1 (5 bases). CDR1 is SGDLS and CDR2 is YYNGEE in the germline V gene. CDR3 size: 14 residues. Trimming removed 0 bases at V and 3 bases at J, with 9 bases between. CDR3 coding DNA: TGTGCCAGCAGCGTAGGTTGGGGGGACACTGAAGCTTTCTTT. Encoded protein: CASSVGWGDTEAFF.

The chain links TRBV27 to TRBJ2-7; perhaps TRBD1 as D (6 bases). CDR1 is MNHEY and CDR2 is SMNVEV in the germline V gene (reference sequence). There are 16 residues in the CDR3. V was shortened by 3 bases and J by 4 bases, with 19 bases between the two germline ends. This chain's CDR3 is CASSFSETGPTYEQYF. The CDR3 nucleotides read TGTGCCAGCAGTTTCTCAGAGACAGGTCCGACGTACGAGCAGTACTTC.

V is TRBV6-5 and J is TRBJ2-7; the match to TRBD2 covers 9 bases. Germline values: CDR1 MNHEY, CDR2 SVGAGI. This CDR3 is 15 amino acids long. V gave up 0 bases and J gave up 2 bases; unmatched junction bases: 2. CDR3 residues: CASSYSPSGTYEQYF. CDR3 bases: TGTGCCAGCAGTTACTCTCCTAGCGGGACCTACGAGCAGTACTTC.

This sequence joins TRBV10-1 and TRBJ2-5, with TRBD1 identical over 8 bases. CDR1 WNHNN and CDR2 SYGVQD come from the germline V gene (reference sequence). Trimming cost V 7 bases and J 5 bases; bases outside gene matches: 6. The CDR3 consists of 13 residues. The CDR3 region is CASIRGHWETQYF. The CDR3 DNA follows: TGCGCCAGCATCAGGGGGCATTGGGAGACCCAGTACTTC.

This chain connects TRBV5-1 to TRBJ2-3; D gene unclear. Trimming took off 0 bases at V and 0 bases at J, with 5 bases between the two ends. Germline CDR1 is SGHRS and CDR2 is YFSETQ. This CDR3 comprises 14 residues. The CDR3 sequence: CASSLERSTDTQYF. CDR3 DNA: TGCGCCAGCAGCTTGGAGAGAAGCACAGATACGCAGTATTTT.

The rearrangement joins TRBV27 to TRBJ2-3, with 9 bases lining up with TRBD1. V was clipped by 5 bases and J by 1 base; unmatched bases: 4. The V gene's germline CDR1 is MNHEY and CDR2 SMNVEV (reference sequence). The CDR3 loop spans 15 amino acids. For the CDR3, the DNA is TGTGCCAGCAGTCCGCGGACAGGGGGCACAGATACGCAGTATTTT. Translating it yields CASSPRTGGTDTQYF.

This chain connects TRBV5-6 to TRBJ2-1; 7 bases fit TRBD1. The CDR3 is 15 residues long. Germline CDR1 reads SGHDT; CDR2 reads YYEEEE. With V trimmed by 5 bases and J by 0 bases, 5 bases remained unmatched. CDR3 sequence reads: CASRPTGASYNEQFF. The CDR3 nucleotides read TGTGCCAGCAGGCCTACAGGGGCCTCCTACAATGAGCAGTTCTTC. Full variable domain (rest looked up from reference TRBV5-6 and TRBJ2-1): DAGVTQSPTHLIKTRGQQVTLRCSPKSGHDTVSWYQQALGQGPQFIFQYYEEEERQRGNFPDRFSGHQFPNYSSELNVNALLLGDSALYLCASRPTGASYNEQFFGPGTRLTVL.

About this clone itself: The junction differs from germline at one of its ends, possibly a read error. The CDR3 reads CASNQGGDF. CDR3 bases: TGTGCCAGCAATCAAGGGGGAGACTTT. The J gene is TRBJ1-1, the V gene TRBV2, with D possibly TRBD1 on 6 matching bases. Germline V gene sequence: CDR1 SNHLY, CDR2 FYNNEI. The CDR3 spans 9 residues.

This clone was seen a handful of times. CDR3 loop: CAISASEFNDNEQFF. CDR3 nucleotide sequence: TGTGCCATCAGCGCTAGCGAATTCAACGACAATGAGCAGTTCTTC. This chain uses TRBV10-3 with TRBJ2-1, with D perhaps matching TRBD2 (6 bases). This CDR3 is 15 amino acids long. The germline gives CDR1 ENHRY, CDR2 SYGVKD. The ends were cut back, 6 bases at V and 5 bases at J, with 17 bases in the middle.

This chain connects TRBV30 to TRBJ1-3; 8 bases are shared with TRBD1. The germline V gene encodes CDR1 GTSNPN and CDR2 SVGIG (reference sequence). This CDR3 has 15 residues. J was trimmed by 2 bases and V by 4 bases; bases with no gene match: 7. DNA of the CDR3: TGTGCCTGGAACAGGGGGTCGACGGCTGGAAACACCATATATTTT. It is translated as CAWNRGSTAGNTIYF.

J is TRBJ1-3 and V is TRBV7-2; 9 nucleotides line up with TRBD1. This CDR3 is built from 17 residues. Germline V gives CDR1 SGHTA, CDR2 FQGNSA. The J segment lost 0 bases and the V segment lost 4 bases, leaving 7 bases of the junction unmatched. The CDR3 region is CASSSSPGQGSGNTIYF. DNA for the CDR3: TGTGCCAGCAGCTCGAGTCCGGGACAGGGCTCTGGAAACACCATATATTTT. The entire variable domain, with the rest obtained from reference TRBV7-2 and TRBJ1-3, is as follows: GAGVSQSPSNKVTEKGKDVELRCDPISGHTALYWYRQSLGQGLEFLIYFQGNSAPDKSGLPSDRFSAERTGGSVSTLTIQRTQQEDSAVYLCASSSSPGQGSGNTIYFGEGSWLTVV.

The J gene is TRBJ1-4, the V gene TRBV6-5; 8 bases fit TRBD1. CDR3 length: 15 amino acids. Germline assignment: CDR1 MNHEY and CDR2 SVGAGI. Trimming at V came to 6 bases and at J to 6 bases, leaving 9 bases not matched to a gene. The CDR3 protein is CASRDFTGGDEKLFF. The CDR3 DNA reads TGTGCCAGCAGGGACTTTACAGGGGGTGATGAAAAACTGTTTTTT.

This clone came up a few times. The genes are TRBV6-4 and TRBJ2-2; TRBD1 agrees at 7 bases. With 6 bases clipped from V and 3 bases from J, the junction kept 7 bases outside the gene matches. This CDR3 comprises 15 residues. Germline values: CDR1 MRHNA, CDR2 SNTAGT. The CDR3 region has the DNA TGTGCCAGCAGACAGGACAGGAGCTACACCGGGGAGCTGTTTTTT. The encoded protein is CASRQDRSYTGELFF.

This sequence joins TRBV30 and TRBJ2-1; a possible D gene is TRBD2 (5 bases). V was trimmed by 8 bases and J by 12 bases, leaving 20 bases between them. The CDR3 consists of 12 residues. The germline V gene encodes CDR1 GTSNPN and CDR2 SVGIG (reference sequence). The CDR3 loop reads CAVPSYPGVQFF. The CDR3 DNA sequence: TGTGCCGTCCCCTCCTACCCCGGGGTGCAGTTCTTC.

This CDR3 is CASSQGRTPDTQYF. The CDR3 DNA is TGCGCCAGCAGCCAGGGGAGGACCCCAGATACGCAGTATTTT. The chain carries TRBV4-1 and TRBJ2-3, with D perhaps TRBD2 (6 bases). The CDR3 sequence is 14 residues long. The V end was cut by 3 bases, the J end by 4 bases, with 11 bases between. From germline, CDR1 is MGHRA and CDR2 YSYEKL.

This clone was observed a handful of times. This chain links TRBV4-3 with TRBJ1-4, with 9 bases identical to TRBD1. V shed 1 base, J shed 8 bases, and the junction held 14 bases outside the gene matches. From germline, CDR1 is LGHNA and CDR2 YSLEER. The length of the CDR3 is 18 residues. CDR3 nucleotides: TGCGCCAGCAGCCAAGTCTTAGACAGGGGGGAACTCGGGGAAAAACTGTTTTTT. Translating it yields CASSQVLDRGELGEKLFF.

This clone was observed a few times. The CDR3 protein is CASSYLNTQYF. The DNA for the CDR3 is TGTGCCAGCAGCTACCTAAATACGCAGTATTTT. V usage is TRBV7-2 and J usage is TRBJ2-3; D is uncertain. From germline, CDR1 is SGHTA and CDR2 FQGNSA. Trimming left V 4 bases short and J 7 bases short, with 6 bases between. This CDR3 contains 11 residues.

Here the CDR3 reads CASSLARDGQGITNEQFF. The CDR3 DNA sequence: TGTGCCAGCAGCTTAGCGAGAGACGGACAGGGTATTACGAATGAGCAGTTCTTC. The chain is built from TRBV7-2 and TRBJ2-1; 8 nucleotides line up with TRBD1. This CDR3 contains 18 residues. V dropped 0 bases and J dropped 7; count of bases not matched to a gene: 14. Germline values: CDR1 SGHTA, CDR2 FQGNSA.